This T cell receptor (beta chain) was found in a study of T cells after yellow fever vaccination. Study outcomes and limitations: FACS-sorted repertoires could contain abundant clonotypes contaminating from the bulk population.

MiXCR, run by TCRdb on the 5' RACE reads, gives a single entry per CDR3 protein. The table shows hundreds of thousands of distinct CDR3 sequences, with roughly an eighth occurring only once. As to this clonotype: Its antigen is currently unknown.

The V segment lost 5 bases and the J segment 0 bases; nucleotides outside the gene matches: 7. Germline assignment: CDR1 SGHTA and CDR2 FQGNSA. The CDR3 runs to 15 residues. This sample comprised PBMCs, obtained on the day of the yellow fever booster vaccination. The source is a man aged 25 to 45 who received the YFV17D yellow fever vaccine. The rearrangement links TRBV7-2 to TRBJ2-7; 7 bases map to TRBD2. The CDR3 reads CASSQTSDPSYEQYF. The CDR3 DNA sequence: TGTGCCAGCAGCCAAACTAGCGATCCCTCCTACGAGCAGTACTTC.